Sample share makes the clone carrying this T cell receptor beta chain hyperexpanded (1% or more). The source of the sample is a study of T cells in Graves' hyperthyroidism and ophthalmopathy. Germline V gives CDR1 SNHLY, CDR2 FYNNEI. V lost 5 bases and J lost 4; bases outside the gene matches: 4. The CDR3 contains 14 residues. Regions amplified from RNA transcripts were the TCR beta CDR3 regions. First-round RT-PCR of the TCR CDR3 relied on the HTBI primer set. TCRdb passed the multiplex PCR reads through MiXCR, listing each CDR3 protein once. This sample has roughly 330,000 distinct CDR3 sequences; around 17% occur once, and the top ten carry roughly 33%.

The source is a young man with Graves' hyperthyroidism. This sequence joins TRBV2 and TRBJ2-1; 8 bases are a match to TRBD1. Sequences were obtained from blood. DNA of the CDR3: TGTGCCAGCAGTTGGACAGGGACATACAATGAGCAGTTCTTC. Protein product: CASSWTGTYNEQFF. Using reference TRBV2 and TRBJ2-1 for the parts outside the CDR3, the full variable domain is EPEVTQTPSHQVTQMGQEVILRCVPISNHLYFYWYRQILGQKVEFLVSFYNNEISEKSEIFDDQFSVERPDGSNFTLKIRSTKLEDSAMYFCASSWTGTYNEQFFGPGTRLTVL.